Ten or more counts support the clone carrying this T cell receptor (beta chain). Its antigen is not known. The data are from a study of CD8 T cells in ankylosing spondylitis. TCRdb recomputed calls from the 5' RACE reads with MiXCR, one row per CDR3 protein. The data show around 770,000 distinct CDR3 sequences, 10% to 15% seen once. The CDR3 length is 16 residues. V gave up 6 bases and J gave up 1 base; unmatched junction bases: 11. From germline, CDR1 is ENHRY and CDR2 SYGVKD. Overall study results and limits: Ankylosing spondylitis blood appeared to carry a characteristic TCR beta motif of several highly homologous variants.

The rearrangement uses TRBV10-3 and TRBJ1-1; 7 bases map to TRBD1. The TCR originated in a male donor with ankylosing spondylitis. The sample was blood, either unsorted or a sorted T cell fraction (not recorded which). This CDR3 is CAIRGREGQQNTEAFF. The CDR3, as DNA: TGTGCCATCAGGGGTCGAGAGGGACAGCAGAACACTGAAGCTTTCTTT.